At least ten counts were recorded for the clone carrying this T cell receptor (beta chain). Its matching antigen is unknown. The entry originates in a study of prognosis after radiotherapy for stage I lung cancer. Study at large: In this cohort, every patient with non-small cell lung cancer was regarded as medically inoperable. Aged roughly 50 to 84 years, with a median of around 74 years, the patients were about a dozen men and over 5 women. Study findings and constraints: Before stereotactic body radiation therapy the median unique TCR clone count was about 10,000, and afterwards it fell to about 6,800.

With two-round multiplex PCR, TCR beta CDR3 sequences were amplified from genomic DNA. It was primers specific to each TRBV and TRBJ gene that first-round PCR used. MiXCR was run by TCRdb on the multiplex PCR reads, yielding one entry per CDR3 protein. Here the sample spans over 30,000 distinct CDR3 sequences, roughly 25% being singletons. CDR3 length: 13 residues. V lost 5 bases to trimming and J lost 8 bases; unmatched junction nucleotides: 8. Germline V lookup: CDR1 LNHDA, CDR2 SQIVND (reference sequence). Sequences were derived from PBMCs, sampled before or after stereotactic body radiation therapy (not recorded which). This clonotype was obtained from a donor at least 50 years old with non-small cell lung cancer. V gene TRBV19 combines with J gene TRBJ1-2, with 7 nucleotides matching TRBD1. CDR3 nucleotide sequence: TGTGCCAGTAGTCTAGCGGGACAGCAGGGCTACACCTTC. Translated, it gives CASSLAGQQGYTF.